The text below deals with one TCR beta chain. Here immunoSEQ multiplex PCR was the method, and the copy in TCRdb shows in-frame clones only, minus some. The sample shows about 47,000 clones, 75% to 85% of them seen only once. The CDR3 is 18 residues long. Germline V CDR1 and CDR2: KGHSH, LQKENI. With 1 base clipped from V and 8 bases from J, the junction kept 14 bases outside the gene matches. This sample was included in a study of control samples from healthy donors and cancer patients. The genes are TRBV18 and TRBJ2-1; 10 nucleotides line up with TRBD2. The source is a man aged 70 or older in good health. The sequenced sample was blood. DNA for the CDR3: TGTGCCAGCTCACCACTGGCTAGCGGGAGTTCGTGGGTCGATGAGCAGTTCTTC. Translation: CASSPLASGSSWVDEQFF.